This T cell receptor beta chain originates from a study of beta chain features in type 1 diabetes. Trimming cost V 2 bases and J 2 bases, with 22 bases left between them. The CDR3 sequence is 18 residues long. Per the germline V gene, CDR1 is LGHNA and CDR2 is YNFKEQ. Points on this clone: Its specificity is not known.

Overall study results and limits: Patients with type 1 diabetes carried fewer insertions and had more deletions at their VDJ junctions. Any PCR bias toward short templates would affect both groups alike. Among patients with Type 1 diabetes, TCRB CDR3s were moderately but significantly shorter in every one of the four CD4+ subsets.

Reverse transcribing all isolated RNA meant expressed TCRB transcripts were sequenced. The data were produced by immunoSEQ multiplex PCR, yet TCRdb's version contains in-frame clones alone and is incomplete. The sample carries about 340,000 clones, approximately 13% recorded once. The chain joins TRBV4-2 to TRBJ2-7, with a tentative D call TRBD2 (5 bases). Input material: naive CD4+ T cells from blood. The clonotype originates from a woman between 18 and 30 years old with type 1 diabetes. Here the CDR3 reads CASSQNWRADSQTYEQYF. The CDR3 coding sequence is TGTGCCAGCAGCCAAAATTGGCGGGCAGACTCTCAAACCTACGAGCAGTACTTC.